The 10 T cell receptor beta chains reported below all come from one sample, sequenced in a study of control samples from healthy donors and cancer patients. TCRdb's table, derived via immunoSEQ multiplex PCR, lists solely in-frame clones and lacks some. The data contain around 180,000 clones, around 90% of them seen just once; the ten biggest clones take up 2%. The sequenced material came from blood. Every receptor here comes from a woman in her 40s in good health.

V and J are TRBV27 and TRBJ1-6; maybe TRBD1 (6 bases). Germline V gene data show CDR1 as MNHEY and CDR2 as SMNVEV (reference sequence). This CDR3 contains 15 residues. The ends were cut back, 3 bases at V and 8 bases at J, with 14 bases in the middle. The CDR3 is CASSLYLDSYSPLHF. CDR3 sequence (DNA): TGTGCCAGCAGTTTGTATCTGGACAGCTATTCACCCCTCCACTTT.

The chain combines TRBV5-4 with TRBJ2-2; D remains ambiguous. The CDR3 extends over 15 amino acids. Trimming cost V 0 bases and J 6 bases, with 12 bases left between them. From germline, CDR1 is SGHNT and CDR2 YYREEE (reference sequence). CDR3 DNA sequence: TGTGCCAGCAGCTTGGGCCGGACGGTGGCCGGGGAGCTGTTTTTT. Its protein is CASSLGRTVAGELFF. The full variable domain, its missing parts supplied by reference TRBV5-4 and TRBJ2-2, is ETGVTQSPTHLIKTRGQQVTLRCSSQSGHNTVSWYQQALGQGPQFIFQYYREEENGRGNFPPRFSGLQFPNYSSELNVNALELDDSALYLCASSLGRTVAGELFFGEGSRLTVL.

This sequence joins TRBV10-3 and TRBJ2-1; TRBD2 aligns across 10 bases. The germline V gene encodes CDR1 ENHRY and CDR2 SYGVKD. The CDR3 is made up of 17 amino acids. With 0 bases clipped from V and 9 bases from J, the junction kept 11 bases outside the gene matches. The CDR3 coding sequence is TGTGCCATCAGTGAGTCGCCTACTAGCGGGGAGGCAATTGAGCAGTTCTTC. It specifies CAISESPTSGEAIEQFF.

V is TRBV14 and J is TRBJ2-1, with TRBD2 matching 8 bases. CDR3 length equals 13 residues. The germline V gene encodes CDR1 SGHDN and CDR2 FVKESK. J was trimmed by 5 bases and V by 4 bases; bases with no gene match: 1. This chain's CDR3 is CASSPGLDNEQFF. The CDR3 region has the DNA TGTGCCAGCAGCCCGGGACTAGACAATGAGCAGTTCTTC.

The DNA of the CDR3 is TGTGCCAGTACCCGGGGGGGGTCTGGAAACACCATATATTTT. It is translated as CASTRGGSGNTIYF. The chain couples TRBV19 to TRBJ1-3, with D perhaps TRBD1 (5 bases). CDR3 size: 14 residues. The germline V gene encodes CDR1 LNHDA and CDR2 SQIVND (reference sequence). V was pared by 7 bases and J by 1 base, with 11 bases between.

J is TRBJ1-1 and V is TRBV6-6, with unresolved D. The germline V and J ends were trimmed by 7 bases and 5 bases, with 14 bases remaining between them. The CDR3 spans 13 residues. CDR1 is MNHNY and CDR2 is SVGAGI in the germline V gene (reference sequence). CDR3 nucleotide sequence: TGTGCCAGCACTATCAGCATTTCAACTGAAGCTTTCTTT. Its translation: CASTISISTEAFF.

The V gene is TRBV19, the J gene TRBJ1-2; D uncertain. V gave up 8 bases and J gave up 8 bases, with 12 bases separating them. Germline V lookup: CDR1 LNHDA, CDR2 SQIVND (reference sequence). The CDR3 sequence is 11 residues long. The CDR3 loop is CASSVGGGYTF. CDR3 coding DNA: TGTGCCAGTTCTGTGGGAGGGGGCTACACCTTC.

The V and J genes are TRBV4-2 and TRBJ2-7; unclear D gene. Trimming took off 1 base at V and 6 bases at J, with 7 bases between the two ends. The CDR3 is 12 residues long. CDR1 is LGHNA, CDR2 YNFKEQ, per germline. The CDR3 DNA reads TGTGCCAGCAGCCAAGGGGTTGGCGAGCAGTACTTC. It translates to CASSQGVGEQYF.

In nucleotides, the CDR3 is TGTGCCAGCAGGTCGGGGGTCGCGCATGGCTACACCTTC. Residues: CASRSGVAHGYTF. The chain links TRBV6-5 to TRBJ1-2; D is possibly TRBD1 (5 bases). The CDR3 extends over 13 amino acids. V lost 6 bases and J lost 6, with 14 bases in between. CDR1 and CDR2 (germline): MNHEY, SVGAGI.

As for this clone: Other DNA sequences in the same sample also yield this CDR3. The chain employs TRBV4-1 and TRBJ2-7; perhaps TRBD1 as D (6 bases). The CDR3 is 13 amino acids. V was cut by 3 bases and J by 4 bases, with 10 bases left in between. Germline V gene data show CDR1 as MGHRA and CDR2 as YSYEKL. This CDR3 is CASSQGTGYEQYF. CDR3 coding DNA: TGCGCCAGCAGCCAGGGTACAGGGTACGAGCAGTACTTC.